What follows are 19 T cell receptor beta chains derived from one specimen sequenced in a study of T-cell memory formation after mild COVID-19. TCRdb analysed the 5' RACE reads with MiXCR anew, one entry per CDR3 protein. Of roughly 110,000 distinct CDR3 sequences in the sample, around a fifth were seen once. The sequencing sample was made of PBMCs or a T cell subset sorted from them (not recorded which). These receptors all stem from a man aged 18 to 29 who had mild COVID-19 (a few samples of this study predate the infection). Cell type and time point are not known.

The CDR3 DNA reads as TGTGCCACCAGCAGAGAGGCAGGGGACGCCGGGGAGCTGTTTTTT. Protein: CATSREAGDAGELFF. This chain uses TRBV15 with TRBJ2-2; TRBD1 might be the D (6 bases). This CDR3 has 15 amino acids. Deletions cut 0 bases from V and 6 bases from J, with 11 bases between. Germline CDR1 and CDR2: LNHNV and YYDKDF (reference sequence).

This clonotype was counted between two and nine times. The chain links TRBV29-1 to TRBJ1-2, with D unclear. CDR3 length: 13 residues. Trimming stripped 4 bases from V and 1 base from J, with 10 bases between. CDR1 and CDR2 from the germline V gene are SQVTM and ANQGSEA. The chain's CDR3 is CSVVPDYNYGYTF. The DNA of the CDR3 is TGCAGCGTTGTTCCAGATTATAACTATGGCTACACCTTC.

The V call is TRBV27, the J call TRBJ2-2; D ambiguous. V lost 3 bases, J lost 0 bases, and 5 bases lay in between. Germline lookup yields CDR1 MNHEY and CDR2 SMNVEV (reference sequence). The CDR3 totals 14 residues. CDR3 sequence (DNA): TGTGCCAGCAGTTTGACCCCGAACACCGGGGAGCTGTTTTTT. This gives the protein CASSLTPNTGELFF.

V gene TRBV12-3 or TRBV12-4 combines with J gene TRBJ1-2; tentative D call: TRBD1 (5 bases). Trimming took 7 bases from V and 7 from J, leaving 19 bases between them. This CDR3 is built from 14 residues. CDR3: CASTLGTNYGGYTF. In nucleotides, the CDR3 is TGTGCCAGCACCCTAGGGACCAATTACGGTGGCTACACCTTC.

CDR3 sequence (DNA): TGTGCCTGGAGTGGGTCCAGCCCCTACGAGCAGTACTTC. This sequence encodes CAWSGSSPYEQYF. The rearrangement links TRBV30 to TRBJ2-7; D is unresolved. Germline V gene lookup returns CDR1 GTSNPN and CDR2 SVGIG (reference sequence). This CDR3 is built from 13 residues. V was clipped by 1 base and J by 2 bases, with 9 bases between them.

There are a few counts of this clonotype. This chain joins TRBV6-5 and TRBJ1-4, with 10 bases that match TRBD1. The CDR3 spans 15 residues. V lost 4 bases, J lost 8 bases, and 7 bases stayed unmatched. In germline, CDR1 is MNHEY, CDR2 SVGAGI. Here the CDR3 reads CASSLRDRGGEKLFF. The CDR3 DNA reads as TGTGCCAGCAGTTTAAGGGACAGGGGTGGGGAAAAACTGTTTTTT.

The chain has TRBV28 and TRBJ2-7, with D possibly being TRBD1 (6 bases). CDR3 length: 13 amino acids. Trimming stripped 5 bases from V and 3 bases from J, with 11 bases between. Germline V lookup: CDR1 MDHEN, CDR2 SYDVKM. The CDR3 DNA reads TGTGCCAGCAGTCCCCGGGGACACTACGAGCAGTACGTC. Its protein is CASSPRGHYEQYV.

This clonotype was counted only a few times. A read error may account for a junction end that differs from germline. The chain has TRBV7-7 and TRBJ2-1; 7 bases map to TRBD1. This CDR3 comprises 15 residues. Germline V gene data show CDR1 as SSHAT and CDR2 as FNYEAQ (reference sequence). CDR3 coding DNA: TGTGCTAGCAGCGTGGCCAGGGGGTTGTACAATGAGCAGTTCTTC. As protein: CASSVARGLYNEQFF.

The V gene is TRBV12-3 or TRBV12-4, the J gene TRBJ2-5; the D gene is possibly TRBD2 (5 bases). The CDR3 consists of 13 residues. The V gene lost 10 bases and the J gene lost 3 bases, with 15 bases spanning the gap. The CDR3 sequence: CATKFHGEETQYF. CDR3 nucleotide sequence: TGTGCCACCAAATTCCACGGGGAAGAGACCCAGTACTTC.

This clonotype was seen a few times. V and J are TRBV6-4 and TRBJ2-2, with TRBD1 as a possible D gene (6 bases). This CDR3 region has 15 residues. Trimming left V 5 bases short and J 4 bases short, with 14 bases between. Per the germline V gene, CDR1 is MRHNA and CDR2 is SNTAGT. The CDR3 bases are TGTGCCAGCAGTCCACAGGGAGTGAGCACCGGGGAGCTGTTTTTT. It encodes CASSPQGVSTGELFF.

This clonotype has a handful of counts. The chain links TRBV7-2 to TRBJ2-3, with 8 bases fitting TRBD2. This CDR3 comprises 15 residues. The trim removed 7 bases at V and 2 bases at J, leaving 8 bases unmatched. Germline V gene sequence: CDR1 SGHTA, CDR2 FQGNSA. Here the CDR3 DNA reads TGTGCCAGCAAGCGGGGGCAGAGATACACAGATACGCAGTATTTT. It specifies CASKRGQRYTDTQYF.

This clonotype was detected a few times. The chain uses TRBV19 and TRBJ2-4; TRBD1 agrees at 8 bases. CDR1 is LNHDA, CDR2 SQIVND, per germline (reference sequence). The CDR3 has 15 residues. J gave up 6 bases and V 3 bases, and 7 bases lay outside the gene matches. Here the CDR3 DNA reads TGTGCCAGTAGTATTGGGCCAGGGGGCTTAAACATTCAGTACTTC. Translated, it gives CASSIGPGGLNIQYF.

This clonotype was found a few times. V gene TRBV7-9 combines with J gene TRBJ2-5; D uncertain. The V end was cut by 2 bases, the J end by 5 bases, with 9 bases between. This CDR3 region has 13 residues. Germline V gene sequence: CDR1 SEHNR, CDR2 FQNEAQ (reference sequence). Here the CDR3 reads CASSLIPSETQYF. CDR3 bases: TGTGCCAGCAGCTTAATACCTTCGGAGACCCAGTACTTC.

The sample holds a few counts of this clonotype. The CDR3 reads CSVVVATEAFF. The CDR3, as DNA: TGCAGCGTTGTAGTTGCCACTGAAGCTTTCTTT. This rearrangement joins TRBV29-1 to TRBJ1-1; D gene ambiguous. The V and J ends lost 4 bases and 4 bases respectively, with 7 bases between them. CDR1 and CDR2 (germline): SQVTM, ANQGSEA. This CDR3 is built from 11 residues.

This clonotype was found a few times. The V and J genes are TRBV11-2 and TRBJ2-3; D could derive from TRBD1 or TRBD2 (5 bases each). Germline lookup yields CDR1 SGHAT and CDR2 FQNNGV. The CDR3 runs to 14 residues. The V and J ends lost 3 bases and 7 bases respectively, with 14 bases between them. In DNA form, the CDR3 reads TGTGCCAGCAGCTTCGGGACGGCCCGATATACGCAGTATTTT. It translates to CASSFGTARYTQYF.

This clonotype occurred a few times. This chain links TRBV12-3 or TRBV12-4 with TRBJ2-3; 9 bases are a match to TRBD2. The trim removed 3 bases at V and 5 bases at J, leaving 9 bases unmatched. The CDR3 covers 16 residues. CDR3 protein: CASSFASGAAGDTQYF. CDR3 DNA sequence: TGTGCCAGCAGTTTTGCTAGCGGGGCGGCGGGAGATACGCAGTATTTT.

The gene calls are TRBV19 and TRBJ2-1; 8 bases align to TRBD1. With V trimmed by 6 bases and J by 8 bases, 12 bases remained unmatched. Germline assignment: CDR1 LNHDA and CDR2 SQIVND (reference sequence). This CDR3 contains 15 residues. CDR3 sequence (DNA): TGTGCCAGTAGCCCCGCTGGACAGGGTCTCCATGAGCAGTTCTTC. Translation gives CASSPAGQGLHEQFF.

The chain links TRBV14 to TRBJ1-2; tentatively, D is TRBD1 (6 bases). CDR1 is SGHDN, CDR2 FVKESK, per germline. Trimming cost V 0 bases and J 4 bases, with 12 bases left between them. The CDR3 has 15 amino acids. CDR3 in DNA: TGTGCCAGCAGCCAAGAAAACAGGGCCACCTATGGCTACACCTTC. Translated, it gives CASSQENRATYGYTF. The full variable domain, its missing parts supplied by reference TRBV14 and TRBJ1-2, is EAGVTQFPSHSVIEKGQTVTLRCDPISGHDNLYWYRRVMGKEIKFLLHFVKESKQDESGMPNNRFLAERTGGTYSTLKVQPAELEDSGVYFCASSQENRATYGYTFGSGTRLTVV.

This clonotype was recorded a few times. The gene calls are TRBV4-2 and TRBJ2-7; unclear D gene. The V and J ends lost 0 bases and 7 bases respectively, with 7 bases between them. The germline V gene has CDR1 LGHNA and CDR2 YNFKEQ. This CDR3 region has 12 residues. CDR3 sequence: CASSQDTPEQYF. Written as DNA, the CDR3 is TGTGCCAGCAGCCAAGACACACCGGAGCAGTACTTC.